The 3 T cell receptor beta chains below all came from one sample that was sequenced in a study of T cell responses to AZD1222 COVID-19 vaccine. Assay used: immunoSEQ multiplex PCR; TCRdb lists only in-frame clones, some missing. The sample has around 140,000 clones; 75% to 90% are singletons. The source material was peripheral blood, sampled on day 0 of AZD1222 vaccination. The receptors here all came from an adult in good health.

The genes are TRBV7-9 and TRBJ2-2, with 9 bases identical to TRBD2. This CDR3 comprises 15 residues. The germline V gene has CDR1 SEHNR and CDR2 FQNEAQ (reference sequence). The V gene end was trimmed by 3 bases and the J gene end by 1 base; junction bases not matched to a gene: 0. The chain's CDR3 is CASSFSGRNTGELFF. The DNA for the CDR3 is TGTGCCAGCAGCTTTAGCGGGAGGAACACCGGGGAGCTGTTTTTT.

The chain carries TRBV6-1 and TRBJ1-2; D may be TRBD1 (5 bases). Germline CDR1 reads MNHNS; CDR2 reads SASEGT. CDR3 size: 15 residues. Trimming shortened V by 3 bases and J by 2 bases, and 13 bases separated the two germline ends. This CDR3 reads CASSDPTRANYGYTF. The CDR3 DNA sequence: TGTGCCAGCAGTGATCCGACCAGGGCCAACTATGGCTACACCTTC.

This clone was recorded only once. The V gene is TRBV13, the J gene TRBJ1-2, with D possibly matching TRBD1 (5 bases). Trimming stripped 7 bases from V and 7 bases from J, with 22 bases between. The CDR3 has 15 residues. Germline assignment: CDR1 PRHDT and CDR2 FYEKMQ (reference sequence). The CDR3 DNA is TGTGCCAGCACCTCCATTCTCCGGGGGGAGGGTGGCTACACCTTC. Amino acid sequence: CASTSILRGEGGYTF. Variable domain in full (rest from reference TRBV13 and TRBJ1-2): AAGVIQSPRHLIKEKRETATLKCYPIPRHDTVYWYQQGPGQDPQFLISFYEKMQSDKGSIPDRFSAQQFSDYHSELNMSSLELGDSALYFCASTSILRGEGGYTFGSGTRLTVV.